Listed here are 22 T cell receptor beta chains from one sample, sequenced in a study of blood T cell repertoires in COVID-19. Libraries were prepared by immunoSEQ multiplex PCR; TCRdb keeps only in-frame clonotypes and omits some of them. Of some 87,000 clones listed, approximately 92% are singletons. The sequencing sample was made of peripheral blood. The receptor set was obtained from a woman aged 60 to 75 with active COVID-19.

The chain carries TRBV3-1 (or the pseudogene TRBV3-2) and TRBJ1-2; D gene uncertain. From germline, CDR1 is LGHDT and CDR2 YNNKEL (reference sequence). Trimming left V 4 bases short and J 8 bases short, with 8 bases between. The CDR3 totals 11 residues. CDR3 coding DNA: TGTGCCAGCAGCCTGCACGGGGGCTACACCTTC. It translates to CASSLHGGYTF.

The rearrangement links TRBV6-5 to TRBJ2-2, with TRBD2 identical over 7 bases. Looked up from germline, CDR1 is MNHEY and CDR2 is SVGAGI. J was trimmed by 6 bases and V by 6 bases; bases with no gene match: 10. The CDR3 runs 15 residues. This chain's CDR3 is CASSGGRAGSGELFF. The CDR3, as DNA: TGTGCCAGCAGCGGGGGGAGGGCCGGTTCCGGGGAGCTGTTTTTT.

This chain joins TRBV6-5 and TRBJ2-5; a weak D match, TRBD1 (5 bases). This CDR3 spans 13 amino acids. V gave up 2 bases and J gave up 6 bases, with 10 bases separating them. The germline V gene has CDR1 MNHEY and CDR2 SVGAGI. CDR3 bases: TGTGCCAGCAGTTACAACCCAGGGCAGACCCAGTACTTC. It translates to CASSYNPGQTQYF.

The V call is TRBV20-1, the J call TRBJ1-3, with D hard to call. V shed 3 bases and J shed 4 bases, with 7 bases lying between them. CDR3 length: 12 amino acids. Germline V CDR1 and CDR2: DFQATT, SNEGSKA (reference sequence). The DNA for the CDR3 is TGCAGTGCTAGTATCAGGGGAAACACCATATATTTT. Translating it yields CSASIRGNTIYF.

The chain combines TRBV12-5 with TRBJ1-1; D unresolved. The CDR3 is made up of 15 amino acids. Germline V gene data show CDR1 as LGHNT and CDR2 as FRNRAP. V was pared by 0 bases and J by 4 bases, with 12 bases between. The CDR3 is CASGLVLGASTEAFF. The CDR3 bases are TGTGCTAGTGGTTTGGTACTCGGAGCGAGCACTGAAGCTTTCTTT.

This clone has just one count. CDR3 sequence: CASSPSLSLVSQGTQYF. The CDR3, as DNA: TGTGCCAGCAGCCCCTCCCTAAGTTTGGTCTCCCAGGGGACCCAGTACTTC. This sequence joins TRBV11-2 and TRBJ2-5, with TRBD1 as a possible D gene (5 bases). This CDR3 comprises 17 residues. V was trimmed by 5 bases and J by 7 bases, leaving 26 bases between them. Germline values: CDR1 SGHAT, CDR2 FQNNGV. Full variable domain (remainder filled in from reference TRBV11-2 and TRBJ2-5): EAGVAQSPRYKIIEKRQSVAFWCNPISGHATLYWYQQILGQGPKLLIQFQNNGVVDDSQLPKDRFSAERLKGVDSTLKIQPAKLEDSAVYLCASSPSLSLVSQGTQYFGPGTRLLVL.

The chain employs TRBV6-5 and TRBJ1-4, with 7 bases lining up with TRBD1. The CDR3 consists of 15 residues. Trimming at V came to 5 bases and at J to 1 base, leaving 4 bases not matched to a gene. Looked up from germline, CDR1 is MNHEY and CDR2 is SVGAGI. The CDR3 nucleotides read TGTGCCAGCAGTCAGGGGGGAGTAACTAATGAAAAACTGTTTTTT. Protein product: CASSQGGVTNEKLFF.

V is TRBV10-1 and J is TRBJ2-7; 11 nucleotides align to TRBD2. V was clipped by 0 bases and J by 5 bases; unmatched bases: 6. The CDR3 extends over 16 amino acids. Germline CDR1 reads WNHNN; CDR2 reads SYGVQD (reference sequence). The CDR3 loop is CASSESWASGRNEQYF. The DNA for the CDR3 is TGCGCCAGCAGTGAGTCGTGGGCTAGCGGGAGGAACGAGCAGTACTTC.

The V call is TRBV10-3, the J call TRBJ2-7; 8 nucleotides align to TRBD1. CDR1 ENHRY and CDR2 SYGVKD come from the germline V gene. The V segment lost 3 bases and the J segment 3 bases; nucleotides outside the gene matches: 4. This CDR3 comprises 14 residues. This CDR3 is CAISEGTGYYEQYF. Here the CDR3 DNA reads TGTGCCATCAGTGAAGGGACAGGTTACTACGAGCAGTACTTC.

The chain uses TRBV30 and TRBJ1-4; a weak D match, TRBD1 (6 bases). CDR1 is GTSNPN, CDR2 SVGIG, per germline (reference sequence). V lost 6 bases, J lost 8 bases, and 16 bases lay in between. This CDR3 has 13 residues. The CDR3 bases are TGTGCCTGCCAACAGGGAGTTTGGGAAAAACTGTTTTTT. As protein: CACQQGVWEKLFF.

This clone was recorded once. The V gene is TRBV5-1, the J gene TRBJ2-2, with D perhaps TRBD2 (5 bases). The germline V and J ends were trimmed by 3 bases and 2 bases, with 8 bases remaining between them. CDR1 and CDR2 (germline): SGHRS, YFSETQ. This CDR3 contains 14 residues. The CDR3 bases are TGCGCCAGCAGCTCCGGGGATAACACCGGGGAGCTGTTTTTT. It codes for CASSSGDNTGELFF.

The genes are TRBV6-6 and TRBJ2-7, with 8 bases identical to TRBD2. The germline CDR1 and CDR2 sequences are MNHNY and SVGAGI (reference sequence). The CDR3 is made up of 16 amino acids. The ends lost 0 bases at V and 0 bases at J; junction bases unmatched: 4. CDR3 amino acids: CASSYSTLADSYEQYF. DNA for the CDR3: TGTGCCAGCAGTTACTCGACACTAGCGGACTCCTACGAGCAGTACTTC.

V usage is TRBV28 and J usage is TRBJ1-6; D is perhaps TRBD1 (5 bases). V lost 2 bases to trimming and J lost 10 bases, with 12 bases between them. From germline, CDR1 is MDHEN and CDR2 SYDVKM. The CDR3 has 14 amino acids. CDR3 sequence: CASSLSNKGSPLHF. DNA of the CDR3: TGTGCCAGCAGTTTAAGTAACAAGGGGTCACCCCTCCACTTT. The complete variable domain, with remaining parts taken from reference TRBV28 and TRBJ1-6, reads DVKVTQSSRYLVKRTGEKVFLECVQDMDHENMFWYRQDPGLGLRLIYFSYDVKMKEKGDIPEGYSVSREKKERFSLILESASTNQTSMYLCASSLSNKGSPLHFGNGTRLTVT.

J is TRBJ2-4 and V is TRBV24-1; possible D gene TRBD2, 6 bases. Germline V gene sequence: CDR1 KGHDR, CDR2 SFDVKD. The CDR3 contains 13 residues. V was clipped by 2 bases and J by 7 bases, with 8 bases between them. CDR3 amino acids: CATSDSGRNIQYF. The CDR3 region has the DNA TGTGCCACCAGTGATTCAGGGAGGAACATTCAGTACTTC.

V usage is TRBV29-1 and J usage is TRBJ2-3; D may be TRBD2 (6 bases). Germline V lookup: CDR1 SQVTM, CDR2 ANQGSEA. This CDR3 comprises 16 residues. The V end was cut by 2 bases, the J end by 0 bases, with 15 bases between. The CDR3 DNA is TGCAGCGTTGAACTGGCGGGTGCGGGGAGCACAGATACGCAGTATTTT. Protein product: CSVELAGAGSTDTQYF.

The chain couples TRBV28 to TRBJ2-3; D remains unclear. CDR3 size: 12 residues. CDR1 is MDHEN, CDR2 SYDVKM, per germline. V shed 2 bases and J shed 4 bases, with 4 bases lying between them. CDR3 bases: TGTGCCAGCAGTTTAAGCGCAGATACGCAGTATTTT. Translating gives CASSLSADTQYF.

Comment on this clone: The same CDR3 is also encoded by other DNA sequences in this sample. V and J are TRBV28 and TRBJ1-2, with 8 bases lining up with TRBD1. The CDR3 is made up of 13 amino acids. V dropped 6 bases and J dropped 4; count of bases not matched to a gene: 4. Germline CDR1 is MDHEN and CDR2 is SYDVKM. CDR3 amino acids: CASSLGQGYGYTF. The CDR3 DNA sequence: TGTGCCAGCAGCCTCGGACAGGGCTATGGCTACACCTTC.

The chain links TRBV24-1 to TRBJ2-3, with 9 bases that match TRBD1. V gave up 0 bases and J gave up 2 bases; unmatched junction bases: 2. The CDR3 has 16 amino acids. Germline lookup yields CDR1 KGHDR and CDR2 SFDVKD. The CDR3 bases are TGTGCCACCAGTGATTTGGAACAGGGGGCCACAGATACGCAGTATTTT. Its translation is CATSDLEQGATDTQYF.

The V gene is TRBV16, the J gene TRBJ1-4; D gene ambiguous. The ends were cut back, 6 bases at V and 3 bases at J, with 8 bases in the middle. The germline V gene encodes CDR1 KGHSY and CDR2 FQNENV. The CDR3 runs 13 residues. The CDR3 coding sequence is TGTGCCAGCAGGGCAACGTCTAATGAAAAACTGTTTTTT. Translated: CASRATSNEKLFF.

V gene TRBV6-4 combines with J gene TRBJ2-1, with 9 bases aligning to TRBD2. V gave up 4 bases and J gave up 8 bases; unmatched junction bases: 6. The CDR3 totals 14 residues. Germline V gene data show CDR1 as MRHNA and CDR2 as SNTAGT. CDR3 loop: CASSGGVAGDEQFF. The CDR3 DNA reads as TGTGCCAGCAGTGGGGGGGTAGCGGGAGATGAGCAGTTCTTC.

V is TRBV10-1 and J is TRBJ2-5, with 9 positions matching TRBD1. This CDR3 comprises 14 residues. Germline-derived CDR1 and CDR2 are WNHNN and SYGVQD (reference sequence). Unmatched junction bases numbered 4, after V lost 3 bases and J lost 5 bases. This chain's CDR3 is CASSDGGQGETQYF. The CDR3 DNA follows: TGCGCCAGCAGTGACGGGGGACAGGGCGAGACCCAGTACTTC.

This clone is a singleton in its sample. The rearrangement uses TRBV9 and TRBJ1-5, with TRBD1 matching 9 bases. Per the germline V gene, CDR1 is SGDLS and CDR2 is YYNGEE. V lost 0 bases and J lost 5; bases outside the gene matches: 3. CDR3 length equals 15 residues. CDR3: CASSVGTGVDQPQHF. The CDR3 DNA is TGTGCCAGCAGCGTAGGGACAGGGGTTGATCAGCCCCAGCATTTT.